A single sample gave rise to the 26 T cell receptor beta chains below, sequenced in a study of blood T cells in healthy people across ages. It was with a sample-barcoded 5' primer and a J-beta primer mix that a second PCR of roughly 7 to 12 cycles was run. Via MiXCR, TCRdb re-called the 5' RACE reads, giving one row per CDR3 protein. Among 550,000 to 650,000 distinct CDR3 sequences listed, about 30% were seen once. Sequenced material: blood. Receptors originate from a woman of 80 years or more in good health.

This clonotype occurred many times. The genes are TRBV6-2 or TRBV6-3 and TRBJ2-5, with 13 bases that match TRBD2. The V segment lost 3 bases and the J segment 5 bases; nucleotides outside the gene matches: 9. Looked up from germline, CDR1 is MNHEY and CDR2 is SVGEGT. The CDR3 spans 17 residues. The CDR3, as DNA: TGTGCCAGCAGTTATCCGATCCGGACTAGCGGGGGTGAGACCCAGTACTTC. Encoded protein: CASSYPIRTSGGETQYF.

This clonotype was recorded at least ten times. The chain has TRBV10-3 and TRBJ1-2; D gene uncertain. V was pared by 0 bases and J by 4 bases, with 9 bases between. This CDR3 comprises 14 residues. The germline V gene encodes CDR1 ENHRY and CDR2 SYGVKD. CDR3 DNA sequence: TGTGCCATCAGTGAGTCAGGAGGGTCCTATGGCTACACCTTC. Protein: CAISESGGSYGYTF.

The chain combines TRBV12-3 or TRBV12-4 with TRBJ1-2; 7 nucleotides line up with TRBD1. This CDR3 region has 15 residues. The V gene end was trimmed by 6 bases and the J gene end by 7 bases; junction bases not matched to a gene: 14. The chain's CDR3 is CASSYPREGGPGYTF. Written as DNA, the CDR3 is TGTGCCAGCAGCTACCCCCGAGAAGGGGGCCCTGGCTACACCTTC.

The CDR3 DNA is TGTGCCAGCGGCAGGGTCAATCAGCCCCAGCATTTT. This encodes CASGRVNQPQHF. The rearrangement joins TRBV2 to TRBJ1-5; D perhaps matches TRBD1 (5 bases). This CDR3 has 12 amino acids. In germline, CDR1 is SNHLY, CDR2 FYNNEI. V lost 8 bases, J lost 3 bases, and 8 bases lay in between.

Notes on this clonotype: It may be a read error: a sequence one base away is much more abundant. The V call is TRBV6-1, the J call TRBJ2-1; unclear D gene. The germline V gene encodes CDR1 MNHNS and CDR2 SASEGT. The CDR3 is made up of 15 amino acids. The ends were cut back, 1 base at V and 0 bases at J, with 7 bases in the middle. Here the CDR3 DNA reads TGTGCCAGCAGTGAAGGGGGTTGCTCCTACAATGAGCAGTTCTTC. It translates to CASSEGGCSYNEQFF.

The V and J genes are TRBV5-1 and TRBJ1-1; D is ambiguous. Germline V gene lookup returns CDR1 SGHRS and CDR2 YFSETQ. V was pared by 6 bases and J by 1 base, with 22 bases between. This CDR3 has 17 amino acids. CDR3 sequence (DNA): TGCGCCAGCACCGCTAAGGGCCCCCAGGTTCCGAACACTGAAGCTTTCTTT. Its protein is CASTAKGPQVPNTEAFF. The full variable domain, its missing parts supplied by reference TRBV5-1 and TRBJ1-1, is KAGVTQTPRYLIKTRGQQVTLSCSPISGHRSVSWYQQTPGQGLQFLFEYFSETQRNKGNFPGRFSGRQFSNSRSEMNVSTLELGDSALYLCASTAKGPQVPNTEAFFGQGTRLTVV.

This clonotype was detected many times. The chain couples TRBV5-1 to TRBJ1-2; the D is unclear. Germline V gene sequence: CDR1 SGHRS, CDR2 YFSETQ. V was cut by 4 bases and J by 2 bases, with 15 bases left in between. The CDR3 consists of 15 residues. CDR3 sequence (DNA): TGCGCCAGCAGCCCTGGACCGGCCCTGAACTATGGCTACACCTTC. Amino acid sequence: CASSPGPALNYGYTF.

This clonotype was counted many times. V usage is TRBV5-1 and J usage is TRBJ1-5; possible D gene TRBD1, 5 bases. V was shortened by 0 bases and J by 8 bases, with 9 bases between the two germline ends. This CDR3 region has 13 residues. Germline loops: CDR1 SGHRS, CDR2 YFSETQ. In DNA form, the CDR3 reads TGCGCCAGCAGCTTGGGGGGGGGAGAGCCCCAGCATTTT. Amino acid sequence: CASSLGGGEPQHF.

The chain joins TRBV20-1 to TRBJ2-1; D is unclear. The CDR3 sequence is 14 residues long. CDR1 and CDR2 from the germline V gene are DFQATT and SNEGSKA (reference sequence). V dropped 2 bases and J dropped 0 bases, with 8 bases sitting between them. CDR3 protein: CSARRADSYNEQFF. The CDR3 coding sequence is TGCAGTGCTAGAAGGGCCGACTCCTACAATGAGCAGTTCTTC.

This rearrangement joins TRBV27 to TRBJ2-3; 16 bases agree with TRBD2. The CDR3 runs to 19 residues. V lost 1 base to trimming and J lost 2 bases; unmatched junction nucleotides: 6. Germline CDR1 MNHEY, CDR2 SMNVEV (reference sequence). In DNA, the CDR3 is TGTGCCAGCAGTTTATGGGGACTAGCGGGGGGGCAGAACACAGATACGCAGTATTTT. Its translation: CASSLWGLAGGQNTDTQYF.

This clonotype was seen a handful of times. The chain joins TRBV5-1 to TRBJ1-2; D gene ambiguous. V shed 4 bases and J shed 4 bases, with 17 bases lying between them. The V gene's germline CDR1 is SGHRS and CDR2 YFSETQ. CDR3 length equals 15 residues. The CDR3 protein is CASSLRPVITYGYTF. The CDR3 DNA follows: TGCGCCAGCAGCCTCCGCCCTGTTATAACCTATGGCTACACCTTC.

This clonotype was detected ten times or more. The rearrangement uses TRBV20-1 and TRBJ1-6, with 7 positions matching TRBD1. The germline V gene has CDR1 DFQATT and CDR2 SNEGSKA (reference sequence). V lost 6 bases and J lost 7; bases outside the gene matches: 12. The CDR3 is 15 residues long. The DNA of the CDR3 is TGCAGTGCCAGGGGGGCAGGAGCGGGGAATTCACCCCTCCACTTT. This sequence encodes CSARGAGAGNSPLHF.

DNA of the CDR3: TGTGCCAGCAGCCCTGGGACTAGCGGGAAGATACAAGAGACCCAGTACTTC. Its protein product is CASSPGTSGKIQETQYF. The rearrangement joins TRBV7-9 to TRBJ2-5, with TRBD2 matching over 13 bases. The CDR3 extends over 17 amino acids. The ends lost 5 bases at V and 2 bases at J; junction bases unmatched: 8. Germline CDR1 and CDR2: SEHNR and FQNEAQ (reference sequence).

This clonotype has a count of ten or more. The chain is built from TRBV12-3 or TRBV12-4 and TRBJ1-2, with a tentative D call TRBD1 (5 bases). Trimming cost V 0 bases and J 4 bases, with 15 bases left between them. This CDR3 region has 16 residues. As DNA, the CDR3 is TGTGCCAGCAGTTTAGCGCCGGAGGGGCGGTCCTATGGCTACACCTTC. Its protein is CASSLAPEGRSYGYTF.

CDR3 nucleotide sequence: TGTGCCAGCAGCGTAGGGCGACGACAGGGGGCCTTAGAGACCCAGTTCTTC. This gives the protein CASSVGRRQGALETQFF. The chain has TRBV9 and TRBJ2-1; TRBD1 aligns across 10 bases. Per germline, CDR1 SGDLS and CDR2 YYNGEE. This CDR3 spans 17 amino acids. V dropped 0 bases and J dropped 13; count of bases not matched to a gene: 16.

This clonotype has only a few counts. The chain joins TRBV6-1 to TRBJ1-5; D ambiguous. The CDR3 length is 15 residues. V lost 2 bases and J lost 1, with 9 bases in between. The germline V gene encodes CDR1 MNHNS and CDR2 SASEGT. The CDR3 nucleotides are TGTGCCAGCAGTGAACTACAGCAAAGCAATCAGCCCCAGCATTTT. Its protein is CASSELQQSNQPQHF.

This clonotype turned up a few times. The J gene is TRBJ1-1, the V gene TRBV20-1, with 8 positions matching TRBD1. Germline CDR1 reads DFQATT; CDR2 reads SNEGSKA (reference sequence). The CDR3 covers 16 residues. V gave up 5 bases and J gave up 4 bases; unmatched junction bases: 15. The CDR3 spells CSAALSRGPTGTEAFF. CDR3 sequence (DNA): TGCAGTGCTGCTCTTTCCAGGGGGCCAACGGGCACTGAAGCTTTCTTT.

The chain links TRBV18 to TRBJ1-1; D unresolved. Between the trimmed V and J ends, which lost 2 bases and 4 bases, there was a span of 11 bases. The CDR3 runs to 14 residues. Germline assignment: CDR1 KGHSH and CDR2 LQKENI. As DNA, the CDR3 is TGTGCCAGCTCACCAGCCCAATACGGCACTGAAGCTTTCTTT. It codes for CASSPAQYGTEAFF.

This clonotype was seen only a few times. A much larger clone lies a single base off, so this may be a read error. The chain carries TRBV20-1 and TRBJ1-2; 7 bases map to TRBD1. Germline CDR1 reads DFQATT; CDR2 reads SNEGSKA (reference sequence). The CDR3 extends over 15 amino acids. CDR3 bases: TGCAGTGCTAGTCTAAGGGGGCGACGAGACTATGGCTGCACCTTC. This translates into CSASLRGRRDYGCTF.

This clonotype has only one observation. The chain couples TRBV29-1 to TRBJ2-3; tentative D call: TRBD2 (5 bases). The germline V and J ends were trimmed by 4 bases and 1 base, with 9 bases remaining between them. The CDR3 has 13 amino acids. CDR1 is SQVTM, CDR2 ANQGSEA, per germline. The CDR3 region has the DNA TGCAGCGTTGCGCGCGGGCGCACAGATACGCAGTATTTT. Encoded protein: CSVARGRTDTQYF.

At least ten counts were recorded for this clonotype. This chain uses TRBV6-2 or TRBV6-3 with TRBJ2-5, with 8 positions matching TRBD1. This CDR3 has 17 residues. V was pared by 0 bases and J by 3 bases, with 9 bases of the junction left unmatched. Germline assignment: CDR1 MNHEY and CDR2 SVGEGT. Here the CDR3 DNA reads TGTGCCAGCAGTTACTCGGGACAGGCGTGGGTTGAAGAGACCCAGTACTTC. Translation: CASSYSGQAWVEETQYF.

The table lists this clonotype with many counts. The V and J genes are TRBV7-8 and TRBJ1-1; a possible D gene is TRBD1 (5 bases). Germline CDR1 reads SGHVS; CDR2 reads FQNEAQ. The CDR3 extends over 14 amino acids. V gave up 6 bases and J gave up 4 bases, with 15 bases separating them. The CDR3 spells CASREGRPGTEAFF. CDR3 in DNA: TGTGCCAGCAGGGAGGGGAGGCCGGGCACTGAAGCTTTCTTT.

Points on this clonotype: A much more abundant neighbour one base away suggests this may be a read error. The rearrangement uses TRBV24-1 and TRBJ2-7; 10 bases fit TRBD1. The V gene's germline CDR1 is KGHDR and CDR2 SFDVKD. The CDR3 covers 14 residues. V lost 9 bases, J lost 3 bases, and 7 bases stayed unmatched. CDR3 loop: CATGIRDRGYEQYF. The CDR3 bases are TGTGCCACCGGGATAAGGGACAGGGGCTACGAGCAGTACTTC.

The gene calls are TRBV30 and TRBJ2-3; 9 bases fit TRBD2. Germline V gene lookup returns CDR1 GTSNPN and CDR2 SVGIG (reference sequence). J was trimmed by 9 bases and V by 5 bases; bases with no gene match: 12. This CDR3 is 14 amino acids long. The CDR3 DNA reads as TGTGCCTGGGGCGGGGGGGCTGAGGGTTCGACGCAGTATTTT. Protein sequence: CAWGGGAEGSTQYF.

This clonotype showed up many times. This CDR3 is CASSRDRSGSYNEQFF. The CDR3 DNA is TGTGCCAGCTCCAGAGACAGGTCGGGCTCCTACAATGAGCAGTTCTTC. The rearrangement links TRBV18 to TRBJ2-1, with TRBD1 as a possible D gene (6 bases). Trimming stripped 6 bases from V and 0 bases from J, with 15 bases between. The CDR3 spans 16 residues. Germline CDR1 and CDR2: KGHSH and LQKENI.

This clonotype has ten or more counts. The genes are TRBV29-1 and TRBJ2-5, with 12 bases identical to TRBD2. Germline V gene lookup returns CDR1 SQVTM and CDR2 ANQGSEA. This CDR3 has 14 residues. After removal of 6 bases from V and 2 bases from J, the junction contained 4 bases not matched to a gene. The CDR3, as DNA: TGCAGCGTGACTAGCGGGGGTCTTCAAGAGACCCAGTACTTC. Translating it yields CSVTSGGLQETQYF.